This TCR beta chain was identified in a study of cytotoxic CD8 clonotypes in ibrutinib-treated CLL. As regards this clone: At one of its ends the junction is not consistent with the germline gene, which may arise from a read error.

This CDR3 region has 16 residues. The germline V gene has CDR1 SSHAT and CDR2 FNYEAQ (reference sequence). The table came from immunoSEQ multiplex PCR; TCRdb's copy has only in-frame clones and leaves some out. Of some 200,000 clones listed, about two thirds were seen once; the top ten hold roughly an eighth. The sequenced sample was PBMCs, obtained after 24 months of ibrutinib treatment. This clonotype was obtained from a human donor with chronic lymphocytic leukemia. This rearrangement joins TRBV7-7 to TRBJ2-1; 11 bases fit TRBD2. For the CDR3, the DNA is TGTGCTAGCAGCTTAAAGGGACTAGCGGAGCCCGGTGAGCAGTTCTTC. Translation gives CASSLKGLAEPGEQFF. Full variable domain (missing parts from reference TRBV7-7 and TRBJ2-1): GAGVSQSPRYKVTKRGQDVTLRCDPISSHATLYWYQQALGQGPEFLTYFNYEAQPDKSGLPSDRFSAERPEGSISTLTIQRTEQRDSAMYRCASSLKGLAEPGEQFFGPGTRLTVL.